The 7 T cell receptor beta chains below all came from one sample that was sequenced in a study of T cell repertoires in cytomegalovirus infection. No antigen is known for these receptors. In TCRdb, the reads were re-called with MiXCR into one record per CDR3 protein. The table records about 220,000 distinct CDR3 sequences, about 38% of them present only once. Material: CD8+ T cells from cultured PBMCs, obtained from culture after CMV antigen stimulation. The receptors here all came from a human donor in good health (CMV status not recorded). Some clones in this sample may be carry-over from other donors' samples.

The rearrangement joins TRBV7-4 to TRBJ2-2; TRBD1 aligns across 9 bases. Unmatched junction bases numbered 4, after V lost 5 bases and J lost 0 bases. The germline V gene has CDR1 SGHVT and CDR2 SQSDAQ. This CDR3 comprises 16 residues. CDR3 sequence (DNA): TGTGCCAGCAGCCCTCGGGACAGGGCGAACACCGGGGAGCTGTTTTTT. Translation gives CASSPRDRANTGELFF.

This clonotype showed up just a few times. The genes are TRBV7-8 and TRBJ2-1; 11 nucleotides align to TRBD2. The CDR3 sequence is 16 residues long. CDR1 SGHVS and CDR2 FQNEAQ come from the germline V gene. V lost 5 bases to trimming and J lost 8 bases; unmatched junction nucleotides: 11. The CDR3 here is CASSAELAGVVDEQFF. DNA of the CDR3: TGTGCCAGCAGCGCCGAACTAGCGGGAGTAGTCGATGAGCAGTTCTTC.

The rearrangement joins TRBV15 to TRBJ1-5; the D is unclear. Germline CDR1 reads LNHNV; CDR2 reads YYDKDF (reference sequence). V was shortened by 4 bases and J by 0 bases, with 10 bases between the two germline ends. This CDR3 has 15 amino acids. The CDR3 protein is CATSTSVTSNQPQHF. CDR3 DNA: TGTGCCACCAGCACGTCGGTAACTAGCAATCAGCCCCAGCATTTT.

This clonotype appeared a few times. This sequence joins TRBV27 and TRBJ2-3; D is possibly TRBD1 or TRBD2 (5 bases each). Per germline, CDR1 MNHEY and CDR2 SMNVEV (reference sequence). The ends were cut back, 6 bases at V and 3 bases at J, with 13 bases in the middle. The CDR3 is 14 residues long. CDR3 in DNA: TGTGCCAGCAGCTTCGGTGGGGGAACAGATACGCAGTATTTT. As protein: CASSFGGGTDTQYF.

This clonotype occurred a few times. The V call is TRBV4-2, the J call TRBJ2-1; perhaps TRBD2 as D (6 bases). The CDR3 spans 17 residues. Germline CDR1 LGHNA, CDR2 YNFKEQ. The V gene lost 4 bases and the J gene lost 0 bases, with 16 bases spanning the gap. In DNA, the CDR3 is TGTGCCAGCAGCCTTAAAAGACAGACTAGCTCCTACAATGAGCAGTTCTTC. Translation gives CASSLKRQTSSYNEQFF.

The chain carries TRBV9 and TRBJ1-2; possibly TRBD1 for D (5 bases). Germline loops: CDR1 SGDLS, CDR2 YYNGEE. The CDR3 has 18 residues. Trimming removed 3 bases from V and 6 bases from J, with 27 bases in between. CDR3 in DNA: TGTGCCAGCAGCGCGAGTAGGGGACCGGCGGTGGAAGTGGATGGCTACACCTTC. It encodes CASSASRGPAVEVDGYTF.

This clonotype was detected ten times or more. This chain joins TRBV12-3 or TRBV12-4 and TRBJ2-1, with 12 bases that match TRBD2. V lost 4 bases to trimming and J lost 3 bases; unmatched junction nucleotides: 1. The CDR3 has 15 amino acids. This CDR3 is CASSSTSGGYNEQFF. The CDR3 nucleotides read TGTGCCAGCAGTTCGACTAGCGGGGGCTACAATGAGCAGTTCTTC.